These 18 T cell receptor beta chains came from one sample sequenced in a study of T-cell reconstitution after alpha-beta-depleted transplantation in children. Using unique molecular identifiers, the investigators prepared the TCRbeta library. TCRdb reprocessed the PCR reads with MiXCR, giving one entry per CDR3 protein. The sample lists about a million distinct CDR3 sequences; roughly 29% were seen once. The sample in question was PBMCs, mostly from graft donor cells, obtained 360 days after TCRalphabeta/CD19-depleted stem cell transplant. These TCRs come from a boy younger than two who had a stem cell transplant for SCID, so the T cells may come from the graft donor.

The genes are TRBV28 and TRBJ2-3, with 10 bases identical to TRBD2. With V trimmed by 4 bases and J by 2 bases, 6 bases remained unmatched. This CDR3 is built from 16 residues. Germline V gene lookup returns CDR1 MDHEN and CDR2 SYDVKM. CDR3 protein: CASSSRLAGYTDTQYF. The CDR3, as DNA: TGTGCCAGCAGTTCGCGACTAGCGGGCTACACAGATACGCAGTATTTT.

This clonotype was found a few times. The chain recombines TRBV20-1 with TRBJ1-1; TRBD1 might be the D (6 bases). The CDR3 is 14 amino acids. Germline CDR1 DFQATT, CDR2 SNEGSKA (reference sequence). V lost 0 bases and J 4 bases, leaving 12 bases between the germline ends. In nucleotides, the CDR3 is TGCAGTGCTAGAGATACAGGGATGGGCACTGAAGCTTTCTTT. This encodes CSARDTGMGTEAFF.

The rearrangement links TRBV20-1 to TRBJ2-1, with 12 bases identical to TRBD2. This CDR3 is 19 amino acids long. Germline-derived CDR1 and CDR2 are DFQATT and SNEGSKA (reference sequence). The ends lost 2 bases at V and 3 bases at J; junction bases unmatched: 14. The CDR3 DNA is TGCAGTGCTAGATCCAAGGGACTAGCGGGCGATCTTTACTACAATGAGCAGTTCTTC. Its translation: CSARSKGLAGDLYYNEQFF.

This clonotype was picked up many times. V usage is TRBV4-2 and J usage is TRBJ2-1; D is uncertain. The CDR3 sequence is 17 residues long. Per the germline V gene, CDR1 is LGHNA and CDR2 is YNFKEQ. V lost 0 bases to trimming and J lost 6 bases, with 18 bases between them. CDR3 protein: CASSQESAPGPPNEQFF. CDR3 nucleotide sequence: TGTGCCAGCAGCCAAGAGAGTGCGCCCGGGCCCCCCAATGAGCAGTTCTTC.

There are a few counts of this clonotype. CDR3 DNA: TGTGCCAGCTCACCTGGATCGGGCCGCGGGGAGCTGTTTTTT. Protein product: CASSPGSGRGELFF. The J gene is TRBJ2-2, the V gene TRBV18; D uncertain. Germline CDR1 KGHSH, CDR2 LQKENI. There are 14 residues in the CDR3. Trimming took off 3 bases at V and 7 bases at J, with 12 bases between the two ends.

This clonotype has more than one count but fewer than ten. The chain employs TRBV20-1 and TRBJ2-3; D may be TRBD1 (5 bases). V lost 0 bases, J lost 1 base, and 14 bases lay in between. The CDR3 loop spans 16 amino acids. Germline CDR1 reads DFQATT; CDR2 reads SNEGSKA (reference sequence). CDR3 nucleotide sequence: TGCAGTGCTAGAGATCCAAGGGGCCCTGGCACAGATACGCAGTATTTT. This sequence encodes CSARDPRGPGTDTQYF.

The CDR3 loop is CASSLRSASTDTQYF. For the CDR3, the DNA is TGTGCCAGCAGTTTACGTTCAGCTAGCACAGATACGCAGTATTTT. The chain combines TRBV12-3 or TRBV12-4 with TRBJ2-3; D remains ambiguous. The CDR3 covers 15 residues. The ends were cut back, 2 bases at V and 0 bases at J, with 9 bases in the middle.

V gene TRBV28 combines with J gene TRBJ2-1, with TRBD1 as a possible D gene (5 bases). V lost 3 bases, J lost 0 bases, and 9 bases lay in between. CDR3 size: 15 residues. Germline CDR1 and CDR2: MDHEN and SYDVKM. CDR3 sequence: CASSFRQTSYNEQFF. For the CDR3, the DNA is TGTGCCAGCAGTTTCCGACAGACCTCCTACAATGAGCAGTTCTTC.

This clonotype was seen only a few times. The rearrangement links TRBV20-1 to TRBJ2-3; D is perhaps TRBD1 (5 bases). V dropped 5 bases and J dropped 6 bases, with 15 bases sitting between them. CDR3 size: 13 residues. Germline CDR1 DFQATT, CDR2 SNEGSKA (reference sequence). The CDR3 loop reads CSAPGLAGDTQYF. In nucleotides, the CDR3 is TGCAGTGCTCCTGGGCTGGCAGGGGATACGCAGTATTTT.

The V gene is TRBV18, the J gene TRBJ2-7, with 7 positions matching TRBD1. Germline V gene data show CDR1 as KGHSH and CDR2 as LQKENI. This CDR3 is built from 15 residues. Losses at the gene ends were 6 bases for V and 3 bases for J; bases not matched to a gene: 11. CDR3 nucleotides: TGTGCCAGCTCTCGCACCGGGACAGAGAACTACGAGCAGTACTTC. Its protein product is CASSRTGTENYEQYF.

The CDR3 is CASSFMGGLRTDTQYF. Here the CDR3 DNA reads TGTGCCAGCAGTTTTATGGGGGGCCTTCGCACAGATACGCAGTATTTT. J is TRBJ2-3 and V is TRBV7-2, with D perhaps being TRBD1 or TRBD2 (6 bases each). Trimming stripped 6 bases from V and 1 base from J, with 17 bases between. This CDR3 comprises 16 residues. Germline V CDR1 and CDR2: SGHTA, FQGNSA.

The chain couples TRBV12-3 or TRBV12-4 to TRBJ2-7; D is unclear. The V gene lost 2 bases and the J gene lost 5 bases, with 19 bases spanning the gap. This CDR3 spans 16 amino acids. The CDR3 protein is CASSLMAMVVSNEQYF. The CDR3 nucleotides read TGTGCCAGCAGTTTAATGGCTATGGTGGTTTCCAACGAGCAGTACTTC.

The chain recombines TRBV6-5 with TRBJ2-3, with D hard to call. The CDR3 has 15 residues. The germline V gene encodes CDR1 MNHEY and CDR2 SVGAGI. V was trimmed by 0 bases and J by 4 bases, leaving 11 bases between them. CDR3 loop: CASSYSSVLSDTQYF. The CDR3 nucleotides are TGTGCCAGCAGTTACTCGAGCGTCTTGTCAGATACGCAGTATTTT.

This clonotype was observed a few times. The CDR3 reads CASSSWPSYEQYF. The CDR3 DNA reads TGTGCCAGCAGTTCGTGGCCCTCCTACGAGCAGTACTTC. The chain links TRBV12-3 or TRBV12-4 to TRBJ2-7, with D unresolved. Trimming took off 4 bases at V and 0 bases at J, with 7 bases between the two ends. CDR3 size: 13 residues.

The genes are TRBV20-1 and TRBJ2-5; TRBD1 matches 7 bases. Germline CDR1 reads DFQATT; CDR2 reads SNEGSKA (reference sequence). After removal of 1 base from V and 5 bases from J, the junction contained 7 bases not matched to a gene. This CDR3 region has 14 residues. In nucleotides, the CDR3 is TGCAGTGCTAGAGGACACAGGGGCTGGGAGACCCAGTACTTC. This translates into CSARGHRGWETQYF.

Only a few counts were recorded for this clonotype. The J gene is TRBJ1-2, the V gene TRBV18, with TRBD1 identical over 8 bases. The CDR3 sequence is 13 residues long. Trimming at V came to 5 bases and at J to 7 bases, leaving 6 bases not matched to a gene. Germline CDR1 is KGHSH and CDR2 is LQKENI. DNA of the CDR3: TGTGCCAGCTCATTCAGGGGGCGCGGTGGCTACACCTTC. Translation gives CASSFRGRGGYTF.

Only one count was recorded for this clonotype. The chain recombines TRBV20-1 with TRBJ1-2; possible D gene TRBD1, 5 bases. Trimming stripped 5 bases from V and 2 bases from J, with 15 bases between. Germline V gene data show CDR1 as DFQATT and CDR2 as SNEGSKA (reference sequence). This CDR3 region has 14 residues. The CDR3 DNA sequence: TGCAGTGCTGGTATACCAGGGATCAACTATGGCTACACCTTC. It is translated as CSAGIPGINYGYTF.

This sequence joins TRBV5-1 and TRBJ2-3; D not resolved. Per the germline V gene, CDR1 is SGHRS and CDR2 is YFSETQ. The CDR3 contains 15 residues. The V and J ends lost 3 bases and 5 bases respectively, with 16 bases between them. CDR3 nucleotides: TGCGCCAGCAGCTCCACTAACGCACCCGGAGATACGCAGTATTTT. This codes for CASSSTNAPGDTQYF. Looking up the rest from reference TRBV5-1 and TRBJ2-3 gives the full variable domain: KAGVTQTPRYLIKTRGQQVTLSCSPISGHRSVSWYQQTPGQGLQFLFEYFSETQRNKGNFPGRFSGRQFSNSRSEMNVSTLELGDSALYLCASSSTNAPGDTQYFGPGTRLTVL.